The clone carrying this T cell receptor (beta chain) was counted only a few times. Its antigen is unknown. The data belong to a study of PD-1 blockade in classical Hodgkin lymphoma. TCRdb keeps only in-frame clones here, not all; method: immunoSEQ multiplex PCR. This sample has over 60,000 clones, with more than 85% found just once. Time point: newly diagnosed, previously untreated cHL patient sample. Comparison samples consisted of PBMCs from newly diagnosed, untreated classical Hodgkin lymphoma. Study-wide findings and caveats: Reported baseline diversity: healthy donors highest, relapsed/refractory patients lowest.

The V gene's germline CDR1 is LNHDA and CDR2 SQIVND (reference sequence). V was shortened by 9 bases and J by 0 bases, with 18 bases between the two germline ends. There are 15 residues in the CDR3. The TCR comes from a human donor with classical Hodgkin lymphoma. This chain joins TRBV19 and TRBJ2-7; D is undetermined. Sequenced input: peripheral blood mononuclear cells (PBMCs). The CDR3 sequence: CASQETGPSSYEQYF. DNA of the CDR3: TGTGCCAGCCAAGAGACCGGGCCAAGCTCCTACGAGCAGTACTTC.